This T cell receptor (beta chain) was identified during a study of blood T cell repertoires in COVID-19. About the research overall: The origin of the acute and convalescent COVID-19 samples was the United States, Italy and Spain. Sources were T cells, B-cell-depleted T cells, or PBMCs; the material itself was cDNA or gDNA.

This clone was found a few times. Methods used by the authors: Reference gene primer amplification gave nucleated cell count estimates. Libraries were prepared by immunoSEQ multiplex PCR; TCRdb keeps only in-frame clonotypes and omits some of them. The V and J calls and the clone size are those of that table, but D and trimming were determined from the DNA. This table has about 43,000 clones, over 75% appearing once. This CDR3 is built from 16 residues. Trimming stripped 2 bases from V and 4 bases from J, with 17 bases between. Germline V gives CDR1 LGHNA, CDR2 YSLEER. Sequencing was performed on peripheral blood. V and J are TRBV4-3 and TRBJ1-2; the D gene is possibly TRBD1 (5 bases). This TCR came from an older woman with acute or convalescent COVID-19. CDR3 residues: CASSQSFGEGSYGYTF. In DNA form, the CDR3 reads TGCGCCAGCAGCCAATCTTTCGGGGAGGGGAGCTATGGCTACACCTTC.